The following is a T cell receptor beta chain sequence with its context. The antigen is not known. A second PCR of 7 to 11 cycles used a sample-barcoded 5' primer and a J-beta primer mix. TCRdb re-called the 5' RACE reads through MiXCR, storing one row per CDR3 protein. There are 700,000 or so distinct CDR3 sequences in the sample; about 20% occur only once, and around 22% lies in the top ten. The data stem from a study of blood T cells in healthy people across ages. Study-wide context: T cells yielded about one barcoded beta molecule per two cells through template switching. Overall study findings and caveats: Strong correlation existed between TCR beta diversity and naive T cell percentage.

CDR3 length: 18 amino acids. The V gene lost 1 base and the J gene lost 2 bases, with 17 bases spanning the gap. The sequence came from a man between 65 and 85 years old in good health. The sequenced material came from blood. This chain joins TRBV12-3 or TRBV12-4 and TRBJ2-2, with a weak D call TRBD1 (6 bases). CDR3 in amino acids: CASSLEPLGTPNTGELFF. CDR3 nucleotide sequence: TGTGCCAGCAGTTTAGAGCCCCTCGGGACACCAAACACCGGGGAGCTGTTTTTT.